This T cell receptor beta chain was sequenced in a study of radiation and T cells in renal cell carcinoma. This clone was seen just once. The antigen is not known. Generated by immunoSEQ multiplex PCR, the TCRdb table keeps only in-frame clones and is missing some. The table records approximately 8,400 clones, roughly 69% of them present only once. Regarding the study as a whole: Sampling covered only around 1 g of each tumor. Compared with controls, irradiated tumors had more, larger dominant CDR3 motifs.

The treatment was: treatment-naive control, cytoreductive nephrectomy. Controls were unirradiated tumors from treatment-naive cytoreductive nephrectomy patients. Controls included a few female and eleven to twelve male donors, resected 2011 to 2014. Germline CDR1 MNHNY, CDR2 SVGAGI (reference sequence). V shed 7 bases and J shed 1 base, with 10 bases lying between them. The CDR3 extends over 13 amino acids. The source of this sequence is a man between 60 and 75 years old with renal cell carcinoma. The material sequenced was tumor tissue, taken from a patient whose treatment was nephrectomy without radiotherapy. This rearrangement joins TRBV6-6 to TRBJ1-1; D unclear. CDR3 in amino acids: CASIWRGNTEAFF. CDR3 DNA sequence: TGTGCCAGCATCTGGCGGGGGAACACTGAAGCTTTCTTT.